The sequence of this T cell receptor (beta chain) was determined in a study of blood T cell repertoires in COVID-19. Study in general: The origin of the acute and convalescent COVID-19 samples was the United States, Italy and Spain. Nucleic acid was either cDNA or gDNA, and it came from T cells, B-cell-depleted T cells, or PBMCs.

With 6 bases removed from V and 3 bases from J, the gap between germline ends came to 14 bases. The V gene's germline CDR1 is KGHSH and CDR2 LQKENI. The length of the CDR3 is 14 residues. Authors' analysis steps: For nucleated cells, counts were estimated from reference gene primer amplification. TCRdb's copy holds only in-frame clones and misses some; the assay was immunoSEQ multiplex PCR. The V and J calls and clone size were taken over from that table, and D and trimming were inferred from the DNA. The data contain some 530,000 clones, approximately 85% of them seen just once; the ten biggest clones take up approximately 3.2%.

Sequencing input: peripheral blood. The genes are TRBV18 and TRBJ2-5; TRBD1 is a possible D gene (6 bases). This TCR was recovered from a human donor in a cohort sampled during active COVID-19. CDR3 sequence reads: CASSLGQPKETQYF. CDR3 coding DNA: TGTGCCAGCTCGCTCGGACAGCCCAAAGAGACCCAGTACTTC.